Detailed here is one T cell receptor (beta chain). The record originates from a study of preoperative IRX-2 immunotherapy in early breast cancer. Documented treatment: preoperative locoregional IRX-2 cytokine immunotherapy. The assay was immunoSEQ multiplex PCR, and TCRdb's table has in-frame clones only and misses some. Counted here are fewer than 70,000 clones, roughly 94% occurring once; the ten biggest clones make up roughly 1.5%. J lost 9 bases, V lost 2 bases, and 2 bases had no gene match. This CDR3 spans 14 amino acids. CDR1 is KGHSH, CDR2 LQKENI, per germline. The clonotype originates from a human donor with breast cancer. The chain carries TRBV18 and TRBJ1-6, with TRBD1 matching 9 bases. Sampling took place from a patient treated with IRX-2 immunotherapy. CDR3: CASSPGQGSSPLHF. DNA of the CDR3: TGTGCCAGCTCACCAGGACAGGGGAGTTCACCCCTCCACTTT.